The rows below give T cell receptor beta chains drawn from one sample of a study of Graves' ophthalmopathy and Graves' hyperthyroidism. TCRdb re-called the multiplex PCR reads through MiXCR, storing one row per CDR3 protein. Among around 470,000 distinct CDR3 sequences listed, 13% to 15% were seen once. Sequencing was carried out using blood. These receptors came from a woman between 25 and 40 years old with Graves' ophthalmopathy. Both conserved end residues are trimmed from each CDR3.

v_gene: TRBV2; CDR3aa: ASSPVRPKRGELF
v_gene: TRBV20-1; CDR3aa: SARDPGGVAGPYEQY
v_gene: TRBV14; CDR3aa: ASTPRRPREATQY
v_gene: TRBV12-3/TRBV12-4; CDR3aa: ASSSRDRAFYGYT
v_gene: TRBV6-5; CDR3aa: ASNSDRLRYEQY
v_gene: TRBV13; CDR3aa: ASSSGGTGGSGYGYT
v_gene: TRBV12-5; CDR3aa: ASGLTNLREETQY
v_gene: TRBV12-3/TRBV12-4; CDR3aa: ASSAGPGVQTQY
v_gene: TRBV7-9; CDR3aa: ASSLAVGLAVTQY
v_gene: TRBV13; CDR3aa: ASSGSGRRYTGELF
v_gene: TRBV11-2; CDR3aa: ASSAGTQGNTEAF
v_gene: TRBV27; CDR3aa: ASSRWDNSPLH
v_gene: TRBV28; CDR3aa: ASSLGGGGRDTGELF
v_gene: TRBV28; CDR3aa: ASSPPMANQPQH
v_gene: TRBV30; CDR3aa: AWIPPGTGGDEQY
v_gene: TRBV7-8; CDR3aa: ASSSAGSSYEQY
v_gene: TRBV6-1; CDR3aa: ASRTLAGGNTEAF
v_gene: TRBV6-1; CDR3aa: ASSVAMYGYT
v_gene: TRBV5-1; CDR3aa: ASSSTGAGNTIY
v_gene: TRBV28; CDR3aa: ASSKRTLNTGELF
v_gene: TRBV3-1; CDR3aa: ASSQDIAEIETQY
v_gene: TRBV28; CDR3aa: ASSLRGARAF
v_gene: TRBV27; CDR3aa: ASSSEGTDGYT
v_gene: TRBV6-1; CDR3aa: ASRDGVYGYT
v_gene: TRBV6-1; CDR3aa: ASGSRAGTRETQY
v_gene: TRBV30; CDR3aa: AWSIRSDNTIY
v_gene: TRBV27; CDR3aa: ASSARDRGYSPLH
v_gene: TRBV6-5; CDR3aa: ASSPGIADNYEQY
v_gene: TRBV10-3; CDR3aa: ATRMWGSGNQPQH
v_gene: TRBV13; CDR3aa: ASSVTGTSGLIYEQY
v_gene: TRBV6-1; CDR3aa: ASIHRGLSTEAF
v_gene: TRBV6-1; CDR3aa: ASSEADRIWETQY
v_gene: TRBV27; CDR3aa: ASSDSTEAF
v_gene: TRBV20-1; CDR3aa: SATTRLTTRSNSPLH
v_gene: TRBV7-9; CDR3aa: ANSFSLGAAQETQY
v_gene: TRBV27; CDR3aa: ASSYEGLAGVYNEQF
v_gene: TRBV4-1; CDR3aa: ASSQVKAYEQY
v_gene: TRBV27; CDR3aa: ASSPPPRAASQETQY